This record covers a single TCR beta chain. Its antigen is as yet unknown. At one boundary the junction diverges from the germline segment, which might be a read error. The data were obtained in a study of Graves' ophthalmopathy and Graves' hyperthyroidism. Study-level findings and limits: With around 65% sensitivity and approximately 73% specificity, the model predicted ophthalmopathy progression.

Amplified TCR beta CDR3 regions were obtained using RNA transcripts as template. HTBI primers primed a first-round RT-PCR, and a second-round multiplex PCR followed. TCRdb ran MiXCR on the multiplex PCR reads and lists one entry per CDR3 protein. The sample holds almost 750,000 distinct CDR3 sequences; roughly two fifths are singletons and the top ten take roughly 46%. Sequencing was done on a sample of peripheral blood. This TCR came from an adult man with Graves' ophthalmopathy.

DNA for the CDR3: TGTGCTAGCAGCTTACATACAGGGGGGAACACCGGGGAGCTGTTTTTT. Translation gives CASSLHTGGNTGELFF. This chain joins TRBV7-9 and TRBJ2-2, with 8 bases lining up with TRBD1. Germline V gene data show CDR1 as SEHNR and CDR2 as FQNEAQ (reference sequence). The CDR3 runs to 16 residues.